This TCR beta chain stems from a study of T cells in Graves' hyperthyroidism and ophthalmopathy. Diagnosis of hyperthyroidism was new in patients aged 18 to 65, and its duration was under 2 months. Pregnant or lactating patients were excluded, as were those with uncontrolled infection or other autoimmune disease. Trimming took off 3 bases at V and 4 bases at J, with 18 bases between the two ends. This CDR3 region has 16 residues. The germline gives CDR1 MNHNS, CDR2 SASEGT. Using RNA transcripts as the source, TCR beta CDR3 regions were amplified. Using the HTBI primer set, a first-round RT-PCR was run on the TCR CDR3. From the multiplex PCR reads, TCRdb called clonotypes with MiXCR, one entry per CDR3 protein. The data contain some 620,000 distinct CDR3 sequences, 16% of them singletons. This clonotype was seen ten or more times.

The chain is built from TRBV6-1 and TRBJ1-2, with D maybe TRBD1 (5 bases). The clonotype was recovered from a young woman with Graves' hyperthyroidism. Sequencing was performed on blood. The CDR3 is CASSDPGAGKGYGYTF. Here the CDR3 DNA reads TGTGCCAGCAGTGATCCCGGCGCAGGGAAAGGCTATGGCTACACCTTC.